This entry lists 32 T cell receptor beta chains sequenced from one sample in a study of read filtering for tumor transcriptome and immune sequencing. The library was built from roughly 400 ng RNA with molecular barcoded adaptors for alpha/delta and beta/gamma chains. TCRdb analysed the reads with MiXCR anew, one entry per CDR3 protein. This table holds about 22,000 distinct CDR3 sequences, roughly an eighth found once. Material for sequencing was a population of CD138-negative cells sorted from bone marrow. These receptors were taken from a donor aged 40 or over with multiple myeloma.

Many counts were recorded for this clonotype. This sequence joins TRBV2 and TRBJ2-2, with D maybe TRBD2 (5 bases). V was pared by 8 bases and J by 0 bases, with 19 bases between. This CDR3 has 17 residues. Germline CDR1 SNHLY, CDR2 FYNNEI. The CDR3 region has the DNA TGTGCCAGCTCCCGAGGGTTAGGGTTCTCGAACACCGGGGAGCTGTTTTTT. Its translation is CASSRGLGFSNTGELFF. Full variable domain (remainder filled in from reference TRBV2 and TRBJ2-2): EPEVTQTPSHQVTQMGQEVILRCVPISNHLYFYWYRQILGQKVEFLVSFYNNEISEKSEIFDDQFSVERPDGSNFTLKIRSTKLEDSAMYFCASSRGLGFSNTGELFFGEGSRLTVL.

This clonotype was counted a few times. A much larger clone lies a single base off, so this may be a read error. The gene calls are TRBV5-1 and TRBJ1-5, with D possibly TRBD1 on 5 matching bases. Germline CDR1 is SGHRS and CDR2 is YFSETQ. The CDR3 is 14 amino acids. Written as DNA, the CDR3 is TGCGCCAGCAGCCCGGGGACCGGCAATCAGCCCCAGCAGTTT. The encoded protein is CASSPGTGNQPQQF. Full variable domain (outside the CDR3, taken from reference TRBV5-1 and TRBJ1-5): KAGVTQTPRYLIKTRGQQVTLSCSPISGHRSVSWYQQTPGQGLQFLFEYFSETQRNKGNFPGRFSGRQFSNSRSEMNVSTLELGDSALYLCASSPGTGNQPQQFGDGTRLSIL.

This clonotype was found many times. The CDR3 spells CASSPVSGTSLGEQYF. The DNA of the CDR3 is TGTGCCAGCAGTCCCGTTTCCGGGACTTCCTTGGGGGAGCAGTACTTC. V and J are TRBV28 and TRBJ2-7, with D tentatively TRBD2 (6 bases). Trimming removed 5 bases at V and 7 bases at J, with 24 bases between. Germline CDR1 MDHEN, CDR2 SYDVKM. This CDR3 is built from 16 residues.

This clonotype appeared a few times. The chain links TRBV11-2 to TRBJ1-2; 8 positions match TRBD1. Germline V gene sequence: CDR1 SGHAT, CDR2 FQNNGV. There are 15 residues in the CDR3. J was trimmed by 6 bases and V by 5 bases; bases with no gene match: 11. CDR3 sequence: CASSTPDREYDGYTF. CDR3 coding DNA: TGTGCCAGCAGCACACCGGACAGGGAATATGATGGCTACACCTTC.

This clonotype occurred many times. The V and J genes are TRBV6-5 and TRBJ2-7; either TRBD1 or TRBD2 may supply D (5 bases each). CDR1 is MNHEY and CDR2 is SVGAGI in the germline V gene. V was shortened by 6 bases and J by 6 bases, with 9 bases between the two germline ends. The CDR3 spans 11 residues. This chain's CDR3 is CASRGDIEQYF. The DNA of the CDR3 is TGTGCCAGCAGGGGGGATATCGAGCAGTACTTC.

This clonotype was detected many times. This chain uses TRBV2 with TRBJ2-3; 12 bases are shared with TRBD2. CDR1 and CDR2 from the germline V gene are SNHLY and FYNNEI. J was trimmed by 5 bases and V by 2 bases; bases with no gene match: 11. The length of the CDR3 is 18 residues. Written as DNA, the CDR3 is TGTGCCAGCAGTGAATCGACTAGCGGGAGCAAGGGGGAAGATACGCAGTATTTT. Translating it yields CASSESTSGSKGEDTQYF.

This clonotype appeared a few times. A read error may be the cause here, since a much bigger clone is one base away. The rearrangement uses TRBV5-1 and TRBJ2-1; D call uncertain. Trimming left V 2 bases short and J 12 bases short, with 9 bases between. Germline CDR1 reads SGHRS; CDR2 reads YFSETQ. This CDR3 is built from 11 residues. CDR3 in DNA: TGCGCCAGCAGCTTATCGTATGGGCAGTTCTTC. Its translation: CASSLSYGQFF.

This clonotype showed up many times. This chain uses TRBV29-1 with TRBJ1-1; 7 positions match TRBD1. V dropped 4 bases and J dropped 6; count of bases not matched to a gene: 5. The CDR3 is made up of 12 amino acids. The germline CDR1 and CDR2 sequences are SQVTM and ANQGSEA. CDR3 region: CSVVGTEPEAFF. CDR3 sequence (DNA): TGCAGCGTTGTTGGGACAGAGCCTGAAGCTTTCTTT.

V is TRBV5-4 and J is TRBJ2-3, with 8 bases matching TRBD1. The CDR3 extends over 15 amino acids. Germline values: CDR1 SGHNT, CDR2 YYREEE (reference sequence). Germline trimming cut 2 bases from V and 6 bases from J; bases unmatched to any gene: 8. The CDR3 nucleotides read TGTGCCAGCAGCTTTCCGGACAGGGTTGCCGATACGCAGTATTTT. Amino acids: CASSFPDRVADTQYF.

This clonotype was seen many times. The chain joins TRBV3-1 to TRBJ2-1; D remains ambiguous. This CDR3 is 15 amino acids long. Germline values: CDR1 LGHDT, CDR2 YNNKEL (reference sequence). V gave up 4 bases and J gave up 5 bases, with 15 bases separating them. CDR3 DNA: TGTGCCAGCAGCCGAAATCCGGCCGGAAACAATGAGCAGTTCTTC. It codes for CASSRNPAGNNEQFF.

This clonotype came up many times. The chain has TRBV7-9 and TRBJ2-3; D is unresolved. Between the trimmed V and J ends, which lost 3 bases and 1 base, there was a span of 17 bases. The CDR3 totals 17 residues. In germline, CDR1 is SEHNR, CDR2 FQNEAQ (reference sequence). This CDR3 reads CASSFPSRPSGTDTQYF. CDR3 DNA: TGTGCCAGCAGCTTCCCGTCTCGGCCCTCTGGCACAGATACGCAGTATTTT.

This clonotype showed up many times. The rearrangement joins TRBV23-1 to TRBJ2-1; 7 bases are shared with TRBD1. TRBV23-1 is reported as an ORF; its role is uncertain. CDR3 length: 12 residues. Trimming removed 8 bases from V and 12 bases from J; junction bases left unmatched: 10. The CDR3 DNA reads as TGCGCCAGCCCGCGGGTTAGGGGGCCGCAGTTCTTC. Amino acid sequence: CASPRVRGPQFF.

As to this clonotype: This CDR3 is missing its conserved last phenylalanine or tryptophan, likely due to a read error. The V gene is TRBV28, the J gene TRBJ2-5, with 8 bases fitting TRBD1. The CDR3 is 16 amino acids. Germline CDR1 is MDHEN and CDR2 is SYDVKM. With V trimmed by 10 bases and J by 5 bases, 18 bases remained unmatched. Here the CDR3 DNA reads TGTGCCATCTCCTTCCGCGGCAGGGGGCGCGAGGAGACCCAGTACCTC. This sequence encodes CAISFRGRGREETQYL.

This clonotype was recorded a few times. This chain's CDR3 is CAWSVLGTGELFF. CDR3 nucleotide sequence: TGTGCCTGGAGTGTACTCGGCACCGGGGAGCTGTTTTTT. This chain links TRBV30 with TRBJ2-2; D gene uncertain. Per germline, CDR1 GTSNPN and CDR2 SVGIG (reference sequence). There are 13 residues in the CDR3. The V and J ends lost 0 bases and 4 bases respectively, with 6 bases between them.

This clonotype showed up many times. The chain employs TRBV12-3 or TRBV12-4 and TRBJ2-5; TRBD1 agrees at 7 bases. The CDR3 extends over 13 amino acids. V lost 5 bases and J lost 2; bases outside the gene matches: 2. In DNA, the CDR3 is TGTGCCAGCAGTCCGGGACAGCAAGAGACCCAGTACTTC. Translation gives CASSPGQQETQYF.

This clonotype was picked up many times. The V gene is TRBV11-2, the J gene TRBJ2-1; D ambiguous. Trimming took 0 bases from V and 8 from J, leaving 14 bases between them. There are 15 residues in the CDR3. The V gene's germline CDR1 is SGHAT and CDR2 FQNNGV. The CDR3 spells CASSLDLVPLDEQFF. CDR3 nucleotides: TGTGCCAGCAGCTTAGATTTGGTACCCTTGGATGAGCAGTTCTTC.

This clonotype was seen at least ten times. The chain is built from TRBV28 and TRBJ2-2; no clear D gene. Per germline, CDR1 MDHEN and CDR2 SYDVKM. CDR3 size: 13 residues. The ends were cut back, 4 bases at V and 0 bases at J, with 3 bases in the middle. The CDR3, as DNA: TGTGCCAGCAGTTACGCGAACACCGGGGAGCTGTTTTTT. Encoded protein: CASSYANTGELFF.

Concerning this clonotype: A much larger clone is a single base away; this may be a read error. The chain links TRBV5-1 to TRBJ2-7; D is perhaps TRBD2 (6 bases). The CDR3 has 12 residues. CDR1 and CDR2 (germline): SGHRS, YFSETQ. The germline V and J ends were trimmed by 10 bases and 1 base, with 12 bases remaining between them. DNA for the CDR3: TGCGCCGCCGGGCGGGATTCCTACGAGCAGTACTTC. Translated: CAAGRDSYEQYF.

The rearrangement links TRBV21-1 to TRBJ2-5; TRBD2 reflects the table's D call only, with no check against the DNA. TRBV21-1 constitutes a pseudogene. This CDR3 is built from 16 residues. The DNA for the CDR3 is TGTGCCAGCGGCGAAGGTCCGGGATTAGGACAAGAGACCCAGTACTTC. Amino acid sequence: CASGEGPGLGQETQYF.

Many counts were recorded for this clonotype. The chain links TRBV7-7 to TRBJ2-3; possibly TRBD2 for D (6 bases). The V gene lost 5 bases and the J gene lost 5 bases, with 11 bases spanning the gap. CDR3 size: 13 residues. Germline V CDR1 and CDR2: SSHAT, FNYEAQ (reference sequence). The CDR3 region has the DNA TGTGCCAGCAGCCTGGGCGGGATAGATACGCAGTATTTT. Translation: CASSLGGIDTQYF. The full variable domain, rest sourced from reference TRBV7-7 and TRBJ2-3, is GAGVSQSPRYKVTKRGQDVTLRCDPISSHATLYWYQQALGQGPEFLTYFNYEAQPDKSGLPSDRFSAERPEGSISTLTIQRTEQRDSAMYRCASSLGGIDTQYFGPGTRLTVL.

This clonotype was seen ten or more times. The chain employs TRBV20-1 and TRBJ2-2; 10 positions match TRBD1. Germline CDR1 reads DFQATT; CDR2 reads SNEGSKA (reference sequence). V lost 0 bases and J lost 5; bases outside the gene matches: 3. This CDR3 spans 15 amino acids. CDR3 in DNA: TGCAGTGCTAGAGATCCGGACAGGGGGACCGGGGAGCTGTTTTTT. The encoded protein is CSARDPDRGTGELFF.

The chain couples TRBV11-2 to TRBJ1-5; D might be TRBD1 (6 bases). The CDR3 has 16 amino acids. CDR1 SGHAT and CDR2 FQNNGV come from the germline V gene. Trimming pared 7 bases from V and 2 bases from J, leaving 18 bases between. Here the CDR3 DNA reads TGTGCCAGCATCCGAACAGGGTATGTGGGCAATCAGCCCCAGCATTTT. Protein sequence: CASIRTGYVGNQPQHF.

This clonotype was counted only a few times. CDR3 sequence: CSVEVHYKETQYF. The CDR3 nucleotides are TGCAGCGTTGAGGTACACTATAAAGAGACCCAGTACTTC. The genes are TRBV29-1 and TRBJ2-5; D unresolved. Between the trimmed V and J ends, which lost 3 bases and 3 bases, there was a span of 11 bases. The CDR3 spans 13 residues. Germline V CDR1 and CDR2: SQVTM, ANQGSEA. Full variable domain (outside the CDR3, taken from reference TRBV29-1 and TRBJ2-5): SAVISQKPSRDICQRGTSLTIQCQVDSQVTMMFWYRQQPGQSLTLIATANQGSEATYESGFVIDKFPISRPNLTFSTLTVSNMSPEDSSIYLCSVEVHYKETQYFGPGTRLLVL.

There are many counts of this clonotype. The J gene is TRBJ2-4, the V gene TRBV29-1; D gene ambiguous. Trimming took 1 base from V and 6 from J, leaving 4 bases between them. Germline-derived CDR1 and CDR2 are SQVTM and ANQGSEA. The CDR3 sequence is 11 residues long. The CDR3 is CSVEVGNIQYF. CDR3 bases: TGCAGCGTTGAAGTGGGAAACATTCAGTACTTC.

This clonotype has more than one count but fewer than ten. The chain joins TRBV6-8 to TRBJ2-1; 9 positions match TRBD2. The trim removed 8 bases at V and 0 bases at J, leaving 8 bases unmatched. This CDR3 spans 16 amino acids. Germline-derived CDR1 and CDR2 are MNHGY and SAAAGT. The CDR3 DNA sequence: TGTGCCAGCCGCAGCGGGAGGCCGAGCTCCTACAATGAGCAGTTCTTC. This translates into CASRSGRPSSYNEQFF.

This clonotype was seen many times. The rearrangement uses TRBV5-4 and TRBJ2-1, with 13 nucleotides matching TRBD2. The germline V gene encodes CDR1 SGHNT and CDR2 YYREEE (reference sequence). With V trimmed by 3 bases and J by 7 bases, 4 bases remained unmatched. This CDR3 has 15 amino acids. This CDR3 is CASSSGLAGTNEQFF. In DNA, the CDR3 is TGTGCCAGCAGCTCGGGACTAGCGGGAACTAATGAGCAGTTCTTC.

This clonotype was observed at least ten times. This chain uses TRBV6-1 with TRBJ2-7; TRBD1 matches 8 bases. With V trimmed by 6 bases and J by 3 bases, 7 bases remained unmatched. The germline V gene has CDR1 MNHNS and CDR2 SASEGT. The CDR3 length is 14 residues. The CDR3 nucleotides read TGTGCCAGCAGATCAACAGGGGGGAGCTACGAGCAGTACTTC. This encodes CASRSTGGSYEQYF.

This clonotype was seen many times. V and J are TRBV27 and TRBJ2-7, with no clear D. The CDR3 is 15 residues long. The V gene's germline CDR1 is MNHEY and CDR2 SMNVEV (reference sequence). Trimming took off 0 bases at V and 1 base at J, with 10 bases between the two ends. This CDR3 reads CASSLSDPGSYEQYF. CDR3 nucleotides: TGTGCCAGCAGTTTATCAGATCCCGGGTCCTACGAGCAGTACTTC.

Comment on this clonotype: A read error may be the cause here, since a much bigger clone is one base away. V is TRBV7-3 and J is TRBJ2-7; D is possibly TRBD2 (7 bases). V lost 5 bases, J lost 2 bases, and 16 bases lay in between. In germline, CDR1 is SGHTA, CDR2 FQGTGA. This CDR3 spans 15 amino acids. The CDR3 DNA is TGTGCCAGCAGCCCGGGACGGGGGGCGACCTACGAGCAGTACTTC. This sequence encodes CASSPGRGATYEQYF.

This clonotype appeared once. A much larger clone differs from this one at a single base, so this may be a read error. The CDR3 ends on some other residue instead of the conserved phenylalanine or tryptophan, so this is likely a read error. This sequence joins TRBV29-1 and TRBJ2-5; 9 bases are shared with TRBD2. In germline, CDR1 is SQVTM, CDR2 ANQGSEA. The CDR3 consists of 14 residues. Trimming removed 7 bases from V and 5 bases from J; junction bases left unmatched: 11. As DNA, the CDR3 is TGCAGCGCACTTGGTAGCGGGAGTCGGGAGACCCAGTACCTC. Translated, it gives CSALGSGSRETQYL.

This clonotype was observed many times. V usage is TRBV29-1 and J usage is TRBJ2-7; perhaps TRBD1 as D (6 bases). CDR3 length: 13 amino acids. Trimming removed 5 bases from V and 0 bases from J, with 11 bases in between. Germline CDR1 SQVTM, CDR2 ANQGSEA. The CDR3 loop is CSVRRDTSYEQYF. DNA for the CDR3: TGCAGCGTTCGTCGGGACACCTCCTACGAGCAGTACTTC.

This clonotype was seen only a few times. The chain has TRBV14 and TRBJ2-2; D gene uncertain. V lost 5 bases, J lost 4 bases, and 8 bases lay in between. The CDR3 runs 13 residues. Germline CDR1 reads SGHDN; CDR2 reads FVKESK. CDR3 residues: CASSNTRTGELFF. In DNA form, the CDR3 reads TGTGCCAGCAGCAATACCCGCACCGGGGAGCTGTTTTTT. The full variable domain, rest sourced from reference TRBV14 and TRBJ2-2, is EAGVTQFPSHSVIEKGQTVTLRCDPISGHDNLYWYRRVMGKEIKFLLHFVKESKQDESGMPNNRFLAERTGGTYSTLKVQPAELEDSGVYFCASSNTRTGELFFGEGSRLTVL.